This T cell receptor (beta chain) emerged from a study of blood T cell repertoires in COVID-19. In the study overall: In each case, the material was cDNA or gDNA derived from T cells, B-cell-depleted T cells, or PBMCs.

In the study's own analysis: The authors estimated nucleated cell counts from reference gene primer amplification. Only in-frame clones appear in the TCRdb table, and some are missing; sequencing was by immunoSEQ multiplex PCR. V and J calls and clone size are given by that table; D and trimming were obtained from the DNA. The data show roughly 350,000 clones, 70% to 90% seen once. V was trimmed by 0 bases and J by 9 bases, leaving 12 bases between them. The CDR3 contains 13 residues. The germline V gene encodes CDR1 SGHRS and CDR2 YFSETQ. This receptor was obtained from a woman aged 45-65 years with active or convalescent COVID-19. V usage is TRBV5-1 and J usage is TRBJ1-1, with D tentatively TRBD1 (5 bases). The specimen was peripheral blood. The CDR3 bases are TGCGCCAGCAGCTTGGTGACCCAGGGAAAAGCTTTCTTT. It specifies CASSLVTQGKAFF.